The sequence of this T cell receptor beta chain was determined in a study of cytomegalovirus exposure and HLA in healthy donors. Looking at the study overall: Of all 400 or so donors who were genotyped, roughly 81% belonged to the Caucasian-associated ancestry cluster.

In the PCR, 60 Vbeta and 13 Jbeta primers were used. Profiled with immunoSEQ multiplex PCR; TCRdb holds only in-frame clones, not every one. The sample lists about 85,000 clones; roughly 80% were seen once. Overall study findings and caveats: A later analysis appeared to link common viral pathogens to several of the most significant clusters. In a later analysis, the majority of CMV-associated beta chains seemingly showed HLA restriction. The study had only CMV serostatus as immune exposure information.

Comments on this clone: Its target is unknown.

This receptor was identified in a man in his fifties or sixties in good health and CMV-seropositive. Sequenced sample: PBMCs.

The chain's CDR3 is CASQGSTEAFF. The CDR3 DNA is TGTGCCAGCCAGGGGAGCACTGAAGCTTTCTTT. The rearrangement links TRBV25-1 to TRBJ1-1; tentative D call: TRBD1 (6 bases). The CDR3 totals 11 residues. Between the trimmed V and J ends, which lost 8 bases and 4 bases, there was a span of 8 bases. Germline CDR1 and CDR2: MGHDK and SYGVNS.